What follows is one T cell receptor (beta chain) and its context. Its antigen is currently unknown. Germline DNA was also extracted, and blood RNA derived from unsorted whole blood. The patients lived with chronic HBV infection and had not yet received any treatment. Deletions cut 2 bases from V and 1 base from J, with 10 bases between. CDR3 length: 15 amino acids. TCR beta cDNA was prepared out of 500 ng total RNA by means of a constant-region primer. Three rounds of nested multiplex PCR with slightly modified ARM-PCR produced TCR beta libraries. A C-beta reverse primer was combined with TRBV1-TRBV30 forward primers in the first two PCR rounds, and each round had around 11 cycles. TCRdb re-called the multiplex PCR reads with MiXCR, one entry per CDR3 protein. Among fewer than 400,000 distinct CDR3 sequences listed, approximately 60% were seen once. The sample is drawn from a study of tumor-infiltrating lymphocytes in primary liver carcinoma. Across the whole study: The patients presented with primary liver carcinoma, which was managed through surgical resection.

Study conclusions and caveats: It was in tumors, not blood, that the top-250-clone fraction was significantly higher (p = 0.039).

The sample was peripheral blood. The TCR sequence derives from a middle-aged man with primary liver carcinoma and hepatitis B virus infection. V gene TRBV12-3 or TRBV12-4 combines with J gene TRBJ2-3, with D perhaps TRBD2 (5 bases). The CDR3 region has the DNA TGTGCCAGCAGTTTAACGGGGAGTGGCACAGATACGCAGTATTTT. Translating gives CASSLTGSGTDTQYF.